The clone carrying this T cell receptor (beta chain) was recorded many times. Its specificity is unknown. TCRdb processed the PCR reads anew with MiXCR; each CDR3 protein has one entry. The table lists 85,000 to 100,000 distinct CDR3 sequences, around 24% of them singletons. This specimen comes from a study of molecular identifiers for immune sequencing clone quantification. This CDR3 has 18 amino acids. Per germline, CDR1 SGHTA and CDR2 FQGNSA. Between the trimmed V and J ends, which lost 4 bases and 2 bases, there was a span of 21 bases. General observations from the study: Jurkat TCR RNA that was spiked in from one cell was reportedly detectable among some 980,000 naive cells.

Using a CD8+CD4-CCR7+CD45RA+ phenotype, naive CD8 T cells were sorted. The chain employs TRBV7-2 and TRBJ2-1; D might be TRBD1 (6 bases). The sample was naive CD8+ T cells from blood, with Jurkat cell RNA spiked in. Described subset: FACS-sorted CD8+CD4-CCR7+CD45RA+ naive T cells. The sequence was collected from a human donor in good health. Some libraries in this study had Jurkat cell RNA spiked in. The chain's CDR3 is CASSSRQEQLVAYNEQFF. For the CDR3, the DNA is TGTGCCAGCAGCTCCCGACAGGAACAGCTAGTGGCCTACAATGAGCAGTTCTTC.